These T cell receptor beta chains were read from a single sample in a study of blood T cell repertoires in COVID-19. The table came from immunoSEQ multiplex PCR; TCRdb's copy has only in-frame clones and leaves some out. The top ten hold roughly 5% of the sample, which has 320,000 or so clones, approximately 88% seen once. Sequencing was performed on PBMCs or T cells enriched from blood (not recorded which). These receptors were obtained from a man in his 60s who had recovered from COVID-19. Both conserved end residues are part of each CDR3. D genes are given only for firm matches. Clone size is given for some rows only: seen once, a few or many times, or a class if the clone is expanded.

length: 15
D: NA
J: TRBJ2-5
V: TRBV6-5
size: NA
CDR3: CASRPSFAAQETQYF
DNA: TGTGCCAGCAGACCTAGTTTTGCTGCACAAGAGACCCAGTACTTC

length: 14
D: NA
J: TRBJ1-1
V: TRBV11-3
size: NA
CDR3: CASSLRGGNTEAFF
DNA: TGTGCCAGCAGCTTGCGGGGGGGGAACACTGAAGCTTTCTTT

length: 16
D: TRBD2
J: TRBJ2-7
V: TRBV5-1
size: once
CDR3: CASSLAGASGSGVEYF
DNA: TGCGCCAGCAGCTTGGCCGGGGCCAGCGGGAGTGGAGTGGAGTACTTC

length: 15
D: NA
J: TRBJ1-2
V: TRBV6-2/TRBV6-3
size: NA
CDR3: CASSYAGPKGYGYTF
DNA: TGTGCCAGCAGTTACGCGGGACCGAAAGGCTATGGCTACACCTTC

length: 15
D: TRBD1
J: TRBJ1-1
V: TRBV2
size: NA
CDR3: CASSAPTGGNTEAFF
DNA: TGTGCCAGCAGCGCCCCGACAGGGGGGAACACTGAAGCTTTCTTT

length: 16
D: TRBD2
J: TRBJ2-1
V: TRBV14
size: NA
CDR3: CASSPRSLAGGGEQFF
DNA: TGTGCCAGCAGCCCCCGAAGCCTAGCGGGTGGGGGTGAGCAGTTCTTC

length: 17
D: NA
J: TRBJ1-4
V: TRBV28
size: NA
CDR3: CASSSLTGIRTNEKLFF
DNA: TGTGCCAGCAGCAGCCTTACAGGGATACGAACTAATGAAAAACTGTTTTTT

length: 17
D: TRBD1
J: TRBJ1-6
V: TRBV11-2
size: NA
CDR3: CASSRDRDRYHNSPLHF
DNA: TGTGCCAGCTCCCGGGACAGGGATAGATATCATAATTCACCCCTCCACTTT

length: 17
D: NA
J: TRBJ2-2
V: TRBV25-1
size: NA
CDR3: CASSESLSSRTTGELFF
DNA: TGTGCCAGCAGTGAATCCCTAAGTAGCCGCACCACCGGGGAGCTGTTTTTT

length: 12
D: NA
J: TRBJ2-2
V: TRBV30
size: NA
CDR3: CAYSDNTGELFF
DNA: TGTGCCTACTCCGATAACACCGGGGAGCTGTTTTTT

length: 15
D: NA
J: TRBJ2-3
V: TRBV6-6
size: NA
CDR3: CASSSQGSIPDTQYF
DNA: TGTGCCAGCAGTTCCCAGGGGTCTATCCCAGATACGCAGTATTTT

length: 13
D: NA
J: TRBJ2-5
V: TRBV7-3
size: NA
CDR3: CASSLRREETQYF
DNA: TGTGCCAGCAGCTTACGGCGGGAAGAGACCCAGTACTTC

length: 17
D: NA
J: TRBJ1-2
V: TRBV5-4
size: NA
CDR3: CASSLGGGRGHNYGYTF
DNA: TGTGCCAGCAGCTTGGGTGGGGGAAGGGGACATAACTATGGCTACACCTTC

length: 13
D: NA
J: TRBJ1-4
V: TRBV28
size: NA
CDR3: CASIGGPGEKLFF
DNA: TGTGCTTCCATCGGGGGGCCCGGTGAAAAACTGTTTTTT

length: 13
D: TRBD1
J: TRBJ1-2
V: TRBV29-1
size: NA
CDR3: CSGGDSANYGYTF
DNA: TGCAGCGGAGGGGACAGTGCTAACTATGGCTACACCTTC

length: 16
D: TRBD2
J: TRBJ2-3
V: TRBV5-1
size: NA
CDR3: CASSLGLALSTDTQYF
DNA: TGCGCCAGCAGCCTGGGACTAGCATTGAGCACAGATACGCAGTATTTT

length: 15
D: NA
J: TRBJ1-4
V: TRBV10-1
size: NA
CDR3: CASRGLEGVREKLFF
DNA: TGCGCCAGCAGGGGCTTAGAGGGGGTTCGTGAAAAACTGTTTTTT

length: 14
D: NA
J: TRBJ2-5
V: TRBV5-1
size: NA
CDR3: CASSLSGQQESQYF
DNA: TGCGCCAGCAGCTTGTCTGGGCAGCAAGAGAGCCAGTACTTC